Each of the 11 T cell receptor beta chains below was sequenced from the same sample in a study of T-cell reconstitution after alpha-beta-depleted transplantation in children. Unique molecular identifiers featured in how the TCRbeta library was prepared. TCRdb re-analysed the PCR reads in MiXCR, keeping a single row per CDR3 protein. The sample contains around 200,000 distinct CDR3 sequences, approximately 8.4% of which appear only once. This specimen consisted of PBMCs, mostly from graft donor cells, obtained 360 days after TCRalphabeta/CD19-depleted stem cell transplant. Every receptor here comes from a male patient under 10 years old who had a stem cell transplant for acute myeloid leukemia, so the T cells may come from the graft donor.

CDR3 loop: CASSPTGARGYTF. In DNA, the CDR3 is TGCGCCAGCAGCCCCACAGGGGCGCGAGGCTACACCTTC. The rearrangement uses TRBV5-1 and TRBJ1-2; 7 nucleotides line up with TRBD1. The V gene's germline CDR1 is SGHRS and CDR2 YFSETQ. This CDR3 has 13 residues. Germline trimming cut 4 bases from V and 8 bases from J; bases unmatched to any gene: 8. Full variable domain (remainder filled in from reference TRBV5-1 and TRBJ1-2): KAGVTQTPRYLIKTRGQQVTLSCSPISGHRSVSWYQQTPGQGLQFLFEYFSETQRNKGNFPGRFSGRQFSNSRSEMNVSTLELGDSALYLCASSPTGARGYTFGSGTRLTVV.

The sample holds many counts of this clonotype. The V gene is TRBV4-1, the J gene TRBJ2-1, with a possible D match to TRBD1 (7 bases). V was cut by 0 bases and J by 5 bases, with 23 bases left in between. Germline CDR1 MGHRA, CDR2 YSYEKL. The CDR3 has 19 amino acids. The CDR3 DNA sequence: TGCGCCAGCAGCCAAGAGAGGGGAACAGGGGCCCGACTAGACAATGAGCAGTTCTTC. The encoded protein is CASSQERGTGARLDNEQFF.

This clonotype was detected many times. V is TRBV7-8 and J is TRBJ2-7; D might be TRBD2 (6 bases). The germline V and J ends were trimmed by 3 bases and 1 base, with 10 bases remaining between them. There are 14 residues in the CDR3. Germline CDR1 is SGHVS and CDR2 is FQNEAQ. Written as DNA, the CDR3 is TGTGCCAGCAGCTTCGCGGGGTGGTCCTACGAGCAGTACGTC. This gives the protein CASSFAGWSYEQYV.

This chain joins TRBV29-1 and TRBJ2-3; D is uncertain. Trimming took 7 bases from V and 2 from J, leaving 4 bases between them. There are 10 residues in the CDR3. Germline CDR1 and CDR2: SQVTM and ANQGSEA. CDR3 bases: TGCAGCGCCCTCACAGATACGCAGTATTTT. This sequence encodes CSALTDTQYF.

This clonotype was seen a few times. This rearrangement joins TRBV12-3 or TRBV12-4 to TRBJ2-4; the D gene could be TRBD1 or TRBD2 (5 bases each). The CDR3 is made up of 17 amino acids. V lost 1 base and J 0 bases, leaving 13 bases between the germline ends. The CDR3 DNA is TGTGCCAGCAGTTTAGGGGCAGGGACGTTAGCCAAAAACATTCAGTACTTC. It codes for CASSLGAGTLAKNIQYF.

This clonotype has at least ten counts. The chain links TRBV20-1 to TRBJ2-7, with 8 nucleotides matching TRBD2. CDR1 DFQATT and CDR2 SNEGSKA come from the germline V gene (reference sequence). V lost 5 bases, J lost 4 bases, and 10 bases stayed unmatched. CDR3 length: 14 amino acids. The CDR3 here is CSADRGTSGYEQYF. DNA for the CDR3: TGCAGTGCTGACCGGGGAACTAGCGGTTACGAGCAGTACTTC.

This clonotype has a count of ten or more. The chain is built from TRBV7-2 and TRBJ2-3; D perhaps matches TRBD2 (5 bases). CDR3 length equals 13 residues. The V end lost 4 bases, the J end lost 4 bases, and 9 bases lay between the germline ends. In germline, CDR1 is SGHTA, CDR2 FQGNSA. For the CDR3, the DNA is TGTGCCAGCAGCTCGGACTTTTCAGATACGCAGTATTTT. Protein product: CASSSDFSDTQYF.

This clonotype was recorded many times. The chain carries TRBV18 and TRBJ2-5; D unresolved. The CDR3 is 12 amino acids. Deletions cut 6 bases from V and 2 bases from J, with 7 bases between. Germline lookup yields CDR1 KGHSH and CDR2 LQKENI. The CDR3 region is CASSPIQETQYF. Written as DNA, the CDR3 is TGTGCCAGCTCCCCGATACAAGAGACCCAGTACTTC.

V is TRBV18 and J is TRBJ2-1; TRBD2 matches at 16 bases. Germline CDR1 reads KGHSH; CDR2 reads LQKENI. Losses at the gene ends were 3 bases for V and 13 bases for J; bases not matched to a gene: 9. The CDR3 spans 16 residues. The CDR3 sequence: CASSPGLAGGPGYQFF. The CDR3 DNA follows: TGTGCCAGCTCACCGGGACTAGCGGGAGGGCCCGGTTATCAGTTCTTC.

This clonotype was detected a few times. The chain has TRBV20-1 and TRBJ2-7; D is undetermined. This CDR3 has 11 residues. V gave up 6 bases and J gave up 3 bases, with 9 bases separating them. CDR1 and CDR2 (germline): DFQATT, SNEGSKA (reference sequence). The CDR3 protein is CSASGHYEQYF. DNA of the CDR3: TGCAGTGCCTCCGGGCACTACGAGCAGTACTTC.

In regard to this clonotype: Germline is not matched at one junction end, which may reflect a read error. Here the CDR3 reads CASSFPYPEEAQYF. The CDR3 DNA reads as TGTGCCAGCAGTTTCCCCTACCCCGAAGAGGCCCAGTACTTC. The rearrangement links TRBV6-2 or TRBV6-3 to TRBJ2-5; no definite D call. Germline CDR1 and CDR2: MNHEY and SVGEGT. CDR3 length equals 14 residues.